The T cell receptor beta chain under discussion was sequenced for a study of T cell clonotyping in hematopoietic cell transplantation. Study results and limitations: Pathologically expanded recipient clonotypes increased progressively from day 30 to day 180 as diversity fell. Few recipient clonotypes overlapped donors; over 95% were de novo at given depth.

Regarding time point: recipient sample about 28 days before transplant, after cytoreduction. Recipients were bled about 28 days pretransplant and at posttransplant days 30, 100, 180. The method was immunoSEQ multiplex PCR; TCRdb's version includes in-frame clones alone and lacks a portion of them. This table holds 15,000 to 20,000 clones, around three quarters found once. Remarks on this clone: Its antigen is as yet unknown.

The V gene lost 6 bases and the J gene lost 7 bases, with 18 bases spanning the gap. The CDR3 loop spans 13 amino acids. The germline V gene has CDR1 SQVTM and CDR2 ANQGSEA. The sequence was collected from a man in his sixties with acute myeloid leukemia. Some clones in this sample may be carry-over from other donors' samples. Sequencing was performed on peripheral blood mononuclear cells, taken before stem cell transplant. The rearrangement uses TRBV29-1 and TRBJ1-2, with a weak D call TRBD1 (5 bases). The CDR3 here is CSVGGGATPGYTF. Written as DNA, the CDR3 is TGCAGCGTGGGGGGTGGTGCAACCCCTGGCTACACCTTC.